This T cell receptor (beta chain) stems from a study of shared clonotypes between healthy human individuals. At the level of the study: Every donor yielded three CD4 naive, three CD4 memory, two CD8 naive and one CD8 memory plate.

Points from the study as a whole: It was the non-shared clonotypes that had lower generation probabilities than clonotypes shared by all four donors.

CD45RO-negative, CCR7-selected cells formed the naive CD8 fraction, which excluded terminally differentiated effector memory CD45RA+ cells. Everyone who donated was a Caucasian adult who lived in Nashville, Tennessee. Methods used by the authors: Filtering differed for immunoSEQ, which gave only junction sequences without quality scores. The data were produced by immunoSEQ multiplex PCR, yet TCRdb's version contains in-frame clones alone and is incomplete. V and J calls and clone size follow that table, whereas D and trimming were derived from the DNA. Among about 2 million clones listed, less than 95% were seen once. Germline V CDR1 and CDR2: SGHNT, YENEEA. This CDR3 has 17 amino acids. V shed 3 bases and J shed 7 bases, with 25 bases lying between them. As for this clone: What it binds is not known.

The clonotype originates from a man between 18 and 29 years old in good health. The chain carries TRBV11-3 and TRBJ2-7; D is perhaps TRBD2 (5 bases). The sequenced sample consisted of naive CD8+ T cells sorted from blood. CDR3: CASSFTPNVWRQGEQYF. CDR3 in DNA: TGTGCCAGCAGCTTCACCCCCAACGTTTGGAGGCAAGGTGAGCAGTACTTC. The whole variable domain, remainder taken from reference TRBV11-3 and TRBJ2-7, is EAGVVQSPRYKIIEKKQPVAFWCNPISGHNTLYWYLQNLGQGPELLIRYENEEAVDDSQLPKDRFSAERLKGVDSTLKIQPAELGDSAVYLCASSFTPNVWRQGEQYFGPGTRLTVT.